The 19 T cell receptor beta chains in this list originate from one sample, sequenced in a study of cytomegalovirus exposure and HLA in healthy donors. 60 Vbeta and 13 Jbeta primers were used in PCR. Assay: immunoSEQ multiplex PCR; the TCRdb copy retains only in-frame clones and omits some. The sample lists around 150,000 clones; around three quarters were seen once. Sequences were obtained from PBMCs. The source of these receptors is a middle-aged woman in good health and CMV-seronegative.

The chain uses TRBV4-2 and TRBJ1-3; D unresolved. The CDR3 extends over 15 amino acids. Trimming stripped 1 base from V and 3 bases from J, with 10 bases between. Germline V gene data show CDR1 as LGHNA and CDR2 as YNFKEQ. In nucleotides, the CDR3 is TGTGCCAGCAGCCAAGTTTACGGCGGTGGAAACACCATATATTTT. Its protein is CASSQVYGGGNTIYF.

V usage is TRBV7-7 and J usage is TRBJ2-7; TRBD2 is a possible D gene (5 bases). V was clipped by 0 bases and J by 1 base, with 13 bases between them. In germline, CDR1 is SSHAT, CDR2 FNYEAQ (reference sequence). There are 16 residues in the CDR3. CDR3 nucleotides: TGTGCCAGCAGCTTAGCCGCGGGCCTGCCTTCCTACGAGCAGTACTTC. Translated: CASSLAAGLPSYEQYF.

This clone was detected once. The V gene is TRBV5-4, the J gene TRBJ1-2; tentatively, D is TRBD1 (5 bases). V was shortened by 4 bases and J by 7 bases, with 20 bases between the two germline ends. This CDR3 has 15 residues. Germline-derived CDR1 and CDR2 are SGHNT and YYREEE (reference sequence). Written as DNA, the CDR3 is TGTGCCAGCAGCGGGATACAGGTCCCGGGGGGTGGCTACACCTTC. Translated, it gives CASSGIQVPGGGYTF. Based on the CDR3 plus reference TRBV5-4 and TRBJ1-2, the full variable domain is ETGVTQSPTHLIKTRGQQVTLRCSSQSGHNTVSWYQQALGQGPQFIFQYYREEENGRGNFPPRFSGLQFPNYSSELNVNALELDDSALYLCASSGIQVPGGGYTFGSGTRLTVV.

The V call is TRBV4-1, the J call TRBJ2-7; perhaps TRBD2 as D (5 bases). Trimming shortened V by 0 bases and J by 9 bases, and 21 bases separated the two germline ends. The CDR3 has 16 residues. The germline CDR1 and CDR2 sequences are MGHRA and YSYEKL. The CDR3 DNA is TGCGCCAGCAGCCAAGATCTAAGCGGTAGGTCAGACGGGCAGTACTTC. Translation: CASSQDLSGRSDGQYF.

This chain joins TRBV6-6 and TRBJ2-2; D ambiguous. The CDR3 spans 15 residues. Per germline, CDR1 MNHNY and CDR2 SVGAGI (reference sequence). V lost 5 bases, J lost 0 bases, and 10 bases lay in between. CDR3 in DNA: TGTGCCAGCAGTCCCCCACAGACGAACACCGGGGAGCTGTTTTTT. Its translation: CASSPPQTNTGELFF.

The gene calls are TRBV19 and TRBJ1-2; 8 bases align to TRBD1. The CDR3 spans 13 residues. CDR1 LNHDA and CDR2 SQIVND come from the germline V gene (reference sequence). V was clipped by 6 bases and J by 6 bases; unmatched bases: 6. Here the CDR3 DNA reads TGTGCCAGTAGCACCAGGACAGGGCATGGCTACACCTTC. Translating gives CASSTRTGHGYTF.

This clone has a handful of counts. One end of the junction does not line up with germline, which may come from a read error. The CDR3 sequence is CASSSTGNYSYTF. Here the CDR3 DNA reads TGTGCCAGCAGCTCGACAGGGAACTATAGCTACACCTTC. The chain recombines TRBV7-9 with TRBJ1-2; TRBD1 agrees at 7 bases. Germline V CDR1 and CDR2: SEHNR, FQNEAQ (reference sequence). This CDR3 contains 13 residues.

This clone was counted a single time. This chain joins TRBV27 and TRBJ2-1, with 7 bases lining up with TRBD2. The CDR3 sequence is 16 residues long. V trimming: 8 bases; J trimming: 4 bases; junction bases outside the gene matches: 14. Germline V lookup: CDR1 MNHEY, CDR2 SMNVEV (reference sequence). Here the CDR3 DNA reads TGTGCCAGCCTACCGGGGGACGGGGGGACTTACAATGAGCAGTTCTTC. Protein sequence: CASLPGDGGTYNEQFF.

This clone appeared once. The chain recombines TRBV6-5 with TRBJ1-4; the D gene is possibly TRBD1 (5 bases). This CDR3 is 16 amino acids long. Trimming removed 2 bases from V and 0 bases from J, with 10 bases in between. Germline V gene data show CDR1 as MNHEY and CDR2 as SVGAGI. The CDR3 is CASSYLSGATNEKLFF. The CDR3 nucleotides are TGTGCCAGCAGTTACCTTTCGGGGGCAACTAATGAAAAACTGTTTTTT.

V is TRBV4-1 and J is TRBJ2-7, with D possibly matching TRBD1 (6 bases). The V gene's germline CDR1 is MGHRA and CDR2 YSYEKL. This CDR3 comprises 15 residues. V gave up 1 base and J gave up 4 bases, with 14 bases separating them. CDR3 in DNA: TGCGCCAGCAGCCAAGGTACGGACAGTTCTTACGAGCAGTACTTC. It encodes CASSQGTDSSYEQYF.

The genes are TRBV2 and TRBJ2-3; 10 positions agree with TRBD1. The germline gives CDR1 SNHLY, CDR2 FYNNEI. The CDR3 loop spans 15 amino acids. The trim removed 5 bases at V and 2 bases at J, leaving 4 bases unmatched. CDR3 in DNA: TGTGCCAGCAGTCAGGACAGGGGGTACACAGATACGCAGTATTTT. Protein sequence: CASSQDRGYTDTQYF.

V gene TRBV28 combines with J gene TRBJ2-7; tentatively, D is TRBD2 (5 bases). CDR1 MDHEN and CDR2 SYDVKM come from the germline V gene. The CDR3 loop spans 14 amino acids. Trimming shortened V by 5 bases and J by 1 base, and 12 bases separated the two germline ends. In DNA form, the CDR3 reads TGTGCCAGCAGTGCCCCCGGGGTTTCCTACGAGCAGTACTTC. This encodes CASSAPGVSYEQYF.

The CDR3 nucleotides read TGTGCCAGCAGCTTAGGCCCCAGGGTGAACACTGAAGCTTTCTTT. Translating it yields CASSLGPRVNTEAFF. V gene TRBV7-2 combines with J gene TRBJ1-1, with a tentative D call TRBD1 (5 bases). V lost 1 base to trimming and J lost 0 bases, with 9 bases between them. The CDR3 has 15 residues. The germline gives CDR1 SGHTA, CDR2 FQGNSA.

The J gene is TRBJ2-3, the V gene TRBV13, with 14 nucleotides matching TRBD2. Unmatched junction bases numbered 8, after V lost 5 bases and J lost 7 bases. This CDR3 spans 16 amino acids. CDR1 and CDR2 from the germline V gene are PRHDT and FYEKMQ (reference sequence). The CDR3 nucleotides read TGTGCCAGCAGCCCCGGGACTAGCGGGGGTGTTAATACGCAGTATTTT. Protein product: CASSPGTSGGVNTQYF.

The rearrangement joins TRBV2 to TRBJ1-2, with D tentatively TRBD1 (6 bases). Germline loops: CDR1 SNHLY, CDR2 FYNNEI. Deletions cut 6 bases from V and 2 bases from J, with 10 bases between. The CDR3 is 13 residues long. This CDR3 reads CASRHRENYGYTF. The CDR3 nucleotides read TGTGCCAGCAGACACAGGGAGAACTATGGCTACACCTTC.

The rearrangement uses TRBV6-1 and TRBJ2-3; tentative D call: TRBD2 (5 bases). The CDR3 spans 15 residues. V lost 4 bases and J 1 base, leaving 12 bases between the germline ends. CDR1 and CDR2 from the germline V gene are MNHNS and SASEGT. CDR3 residues: CASSVLAWGTDTQYF. CDR3 nucleotide sequence: TGTGCCAGCAGTGTCTTAGCGTGGGGCACAGATACGCAGTATTTT.

Here the CDR3 reads CASSFPGGQEQFF. The CDR3 DNA reads TGTGCCAGCAGTTTTCCGGGGGGGCAGGAGCAGTTCTTC. The J gene is TRBJ2-1, the V gene TRBV6-5; 8 bases are shared with TRBD2. In germline, CDR1 is MNHEY, CDR2 SVGAGI. V lost 4 bases and J lost 10; bases outside the gene matches: 6. The CDR3 consists of 13 residues.

The rearrangement links TRBV2 to TRBJ2-2, with D hard to call. The V and J ends lost 3 bases and 4 bases respectively, with 9 bases between them. The germline CDR1 and CDR2 sequences are SNHLY and FYNNEI. This CDR3 is built from 14 residues. The CDR3 is CASSDGRPTGELFF. The CDR3 nucleotides read TGTGCCAGCAGTGATGGCAGGCCCACCGGGGAGCTGTTTTTT.

This clone was detected only once. The chain links TRBV29-1 to TRBJ2-3; 8 nucleotides match TRBD2. Germline trimming cut 0 bases from V and 1 base from J; bases unmatched to any gene: 3. The CDR3 totals 15 residues. CDR1 is SQVTM and CDR2 is ANQGSEA in the germline V gene. CDR3 coding DNA: TGCAGCGTTGAAGACTTCGGGGGGGGCACAGATACGCAGTATTTT. Its translation: CSVEDFGGGTDTQYF.